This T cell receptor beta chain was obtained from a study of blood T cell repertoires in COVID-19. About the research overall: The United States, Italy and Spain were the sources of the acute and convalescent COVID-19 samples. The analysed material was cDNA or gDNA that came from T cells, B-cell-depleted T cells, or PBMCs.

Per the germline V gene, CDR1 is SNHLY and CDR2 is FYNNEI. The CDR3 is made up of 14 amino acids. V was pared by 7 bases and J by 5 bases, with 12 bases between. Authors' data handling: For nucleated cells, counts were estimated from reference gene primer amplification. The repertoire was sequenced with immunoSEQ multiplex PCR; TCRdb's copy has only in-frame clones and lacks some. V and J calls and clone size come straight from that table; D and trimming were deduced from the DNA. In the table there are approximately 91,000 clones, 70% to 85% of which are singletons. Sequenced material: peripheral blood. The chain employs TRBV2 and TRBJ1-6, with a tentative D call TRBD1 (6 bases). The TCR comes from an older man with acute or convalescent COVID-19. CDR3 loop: CASKTGRDNSPLHF. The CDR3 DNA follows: TGTGCCAGCAAAACAGGGAGGGATAATTCACCCCTCCACTTT.